The sequence of this TCR beta chain was determined in a study of blood T cell repertoires in COVID-19. Turning to the study itself: Sample material is recorded as cDNA or gDNA derived from T cells, B-cell-depleted T cells, or PBMCs.

Some clones are missing from TCRdb's copy, which holds only in-frame ones; the method was immunoSEQ multiplex PCR. The sample records around 280,000 clones, roughly 89% being singletons. Sequenced sample: PBMCs or T cells enriched from blood (not recorded which). This TCR was recovered from a woman younger than 35 with acute COVID-19.

CDR3 loop: CSASSGQFYEQYF. As DNA, the CDR3 is TGCAGTGCTAGTTCGGGACAGTTCTACGAGCAGTACTTC. The chain has TRBV20-1 and TRBJ2-7; 7 bases are shared with TRBD1. The CDR3 loop spans 13 amino acids. CDR1 is DFQATT and CDR2 is SNEGSKA in the germline V gene (reference sequence). The ends lost 3 bases at V and 3 bases at J; junction bases unmatched: 5.